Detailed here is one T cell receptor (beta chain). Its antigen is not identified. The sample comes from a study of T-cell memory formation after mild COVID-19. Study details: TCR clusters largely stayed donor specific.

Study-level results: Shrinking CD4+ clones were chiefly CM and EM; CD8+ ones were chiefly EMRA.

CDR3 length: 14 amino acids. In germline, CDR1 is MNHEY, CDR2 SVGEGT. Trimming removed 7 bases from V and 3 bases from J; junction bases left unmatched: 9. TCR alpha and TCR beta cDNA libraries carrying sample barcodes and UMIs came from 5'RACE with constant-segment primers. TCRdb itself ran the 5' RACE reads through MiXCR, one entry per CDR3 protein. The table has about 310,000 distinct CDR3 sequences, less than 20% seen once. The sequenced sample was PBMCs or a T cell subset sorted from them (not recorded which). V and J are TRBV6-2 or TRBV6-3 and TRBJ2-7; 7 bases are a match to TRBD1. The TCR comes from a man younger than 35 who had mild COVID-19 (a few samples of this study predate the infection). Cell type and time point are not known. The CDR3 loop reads CASNQGGLFYEQYV. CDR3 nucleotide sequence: TGTGCCAGCAACCAAGGGGGCCTCTTCTACGAGCAGTACGTC.